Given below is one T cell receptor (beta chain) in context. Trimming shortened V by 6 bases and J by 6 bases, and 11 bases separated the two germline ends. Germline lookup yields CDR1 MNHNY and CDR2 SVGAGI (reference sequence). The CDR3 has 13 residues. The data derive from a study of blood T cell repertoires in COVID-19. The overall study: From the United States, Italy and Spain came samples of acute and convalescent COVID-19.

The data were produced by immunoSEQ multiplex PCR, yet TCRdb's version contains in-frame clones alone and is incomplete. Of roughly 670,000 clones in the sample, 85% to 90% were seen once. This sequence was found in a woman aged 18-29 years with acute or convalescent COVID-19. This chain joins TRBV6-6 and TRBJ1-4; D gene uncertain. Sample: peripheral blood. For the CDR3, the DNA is TGTGCCAGCAGGCGGGGAGGTGATGAAAAACTGTTTTTT. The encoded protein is CASRRGGDEKLFF.